This TCR beta chain stems from a study of blood T cells in healthy people across ages (dated by TCRdb to between 2014 and 2016). Notes on the research overall: In model experiments, roughly one uniquely barcoded TCR beta cDNA molecule per two T cells was captured by template switching. The donors were split into four age groups: young (average about 16 years), middle-aged (39), aged (about 62) and long-lived (approximately 80). Age-related changes in TCR beta repertoire diversity were measured in the study by deep sequencing normalized with unique cDNA molecular identifiers. Using the same blood draw, the study looked at two additional independent replicas of 1 million unique cDNA reads for two donors, one aged 18 to 30 and the other aged 80 or older.

CDR1 MNHEY and CDR2 SMNVEV were looked up in the germline V gene (reference sequence). V loses 1 base, J loses 5 bases, and the germline ends lie 11 bases apart. CDR3 length: 14 amino acids, cysteine to phenylalanine. CDR3 DNA only is kept here, 42 bases in frame from base 1. Receptors were amplified or captured by 5' RACE. The listed sequencing device is Illumina HiSeq 2500. A second roughly 7 to 12 cycle PCR used a sample-barcoded 5' primer and a J-beta primer mix. A unique molecular identifier was introduced onto each TCR beta cDNA molecule by a template-switch 5' adaptor carrying 12 random nucleotides. At least 2.5 million CDR3-containing paired-end reads were obtained from each sample. All of the RNA was converted into first-strand cDNA using the Mint cDNA synthesis kit, with a TRBC-specific oligonucleotide serving as the primer. After uracil-DNA glycosylase treatment, a first 18-cycle PCR used universal primers M1SS and BC2_uni_R on all cDNA. The study's processing was this. For normalization, 1 million high-quality reads, each with a distinct molecular identifier, were randomly selected from each sample. Reads sharing molecular identifiers were discarded rather than binned into consensus sequences. CDR3 identification, clonotype clustering and error correction used MiTCR with a Q25 quality threshold and the strictest error-elimination algorithm. Lower-bound total TCR beta diversity was estimated with a nonparametric unseen species model using Euler transformation. TCRdb handled the public reads itself, with Q25 trimming in fastp and clone calling in MiXCR, and kept productive beta chains. Identical CDR3 proteins give one entry, which carries the most common genes and DNA. TCRdb's processing, not the study's, gives the V and J calls here. For this sample the table gives 800,000 or so distinct CDR3 sequences, of which 25% were detected only once. 3% to 4% of the sample is held by the ten biggest clonotypes.

The 40 or so donors, aged roughly 6 to 90 years, were systemically healthy Caucasian individuals from Russia. About 10 milliliters of peripheral blood were drawn from each donor into EDTA-treated Vacutainer tubes. Ficoll-Paque density-gradient centrifugation was used to isolate PBMCs, with at least 6.5 million per sample. Trizol reagent was used to extract total RNA from the PBMCs, yielding at least 6 micrograms per sample. Naive CD45RAhigh/CD27high T cell percentages were measured by flow cytometry on a PBMC aliquot from every donor. Comment on this clonotype: Its antigen has not been determined. The record has no base qualities; no much larger clone is one base away.

The full study reports these points: There was a strong correlation between observed TCR beta diversity and the percentage of naive T cells measured by flow cytometry. Because donor CMV infection status was unknown, age-related changes in expanded clonotypes were potentially confounded. Observed TCR beta diversity per million T cells fell roughly linearly with age, and a significant reduction was already apparent by age roughly 40. Since profiling was done on bulk unsorted PBMCs, naive and antigen-experienced compartments could not be conclusively compared. Estimates of total diversity from one million sequenced T cells were regarded as lower bounds and underestimates. Compared with the aged group, more naive CD4+ T cells, fewer expanded clones and increased TCR diversity were shown by the long-lived group, suggesting age selection.

The same data also contributed to another study, on T cells of mothers and their children. As described in the second report: The donors were nine systemically healthy Caucasian individuals, made up of three mothers and their six children. cDNA synthesis consumed the entire amount of extracted RNA, loaded at approximately 1.4 ug RNA in each 15 ul reaction. In the second PCR, the M1S primer added sample barcodes and 2-4 random nucleotides. Each mother yielded over 9 million TCR beta CDR3 reads and each child 3 million to 3.5 million reads. Thymic selection similarly shapes TCR recombination output in related and unrelated pairs, with minor effect from inherited differences. Normalized repertoire overlap in related mother-child pairs was always slightly higher than in unrelated mother-child pairs, but the difference was never significant. No persistent microchimeric T cell clones were found, with a detection sensitivity of around 100 clones per million clonotypes. To look for features that set related mother-child pairs apart from unrelated individuals, the researchers ran deep NGS to compare the TCR beta repertoires of mothers and children. On average, the children were about 10 +/- 4 years old, while the mothers were approximately 40 +/- 4 years old. After adapters were ligated using NEBNext reagents, the libraries underwent 100+100 nt paired-end sequencing on an Illumina HiSeq 2000. To avoid cross-contamination, the mother libraries and the child libraries were prepared a month apart and sequenced in separate runs. Between about 500,000 and 2,300,000 distinct TCR beta clonotypes were identified per donor. Naive TCR beta clonotypes were estimated from low-frequency clonotypes matched to each donor's FACS-determined naive share, without sorting.

Material for sequencing was blood. The chain was built from TRBV27 and TRBJ2-5; no D gene call is confident. The receptor was isolated from a boy younger than 18 in good health. In nucleotide form, the sequence is TGTGCCAGCAGTTTATTTGGCAGTGTGGAGACCCAGTACTTC. This sequence encodes CASSLFGSVETQYF.